Each of the 12 T cell receptor beta chains below was sequenced from the same sample in a study of chemoradiotherapy in HPV16-positive cancers. Sequenced by immunoSEQ multiplex PCR; TCRdb stores in-frame clones only, minus some. The data show tens of thousands of clones, around 90% seen once. The specimen was blood, collected from a patient who underwent chemoradiotherapy. The receptors originated from a human donor with HPV-associated anogenital cancer.

The V gene is TRBV21-1, the J gene TRBJ2-1; the table names TRBD2, a call not compared with the DNA. TRBV21-1 constitutes a pseudogene. The CDR3 is made up of 15 amino acids. The CDR3 DNA is TGTGCCAGCAGCGGTGCTAGCGGGGCCTACAATGAGCAGTTCTTC. As protein: CASSGASGAYNEQFF.

The chain recombines TRBV6-6 with TRBJ1-1; maybe TRBD1 (5 bases). CDR3 length: 14 amino acids. Trimming took off 0 bases at V and 6 bases at J, with 11 bases between the two ends. The germline CDR1 and CDR2 sequences are MNHNY and SVGAGI (reference sequence). The CDR3 bases are TGTGCCAGCAGTTACTCTCCGGGACGGGCTGAAGCTTTCTTT. Protein sequence: CASSYSPGRAEAFF.

The rearrangement links TRBV7-2 to TRBJ1-4, with D maybe TRBD1 (5 bases). V lost 5 bases and J lost 0, with 7 bases in between. The CDR3 is 14 amino acids. The germline gives CDR1 SGHTA, CDR2 FQGNSA. CDR3 nucleotides: TGTGCCAGCAGCCCGACAGCAACTAATGAAAAACTGTTTTTT. This gives the protein CASSPTATNEKLFF.

The chain combines TRBV9 with TRBJ2-2; D unclear. Germline V gene lookup returns CDR1 SGDLS and CDR2 YYNGEE. V was trimmed by 3 bases and J by 9 bases, leaving 9 bases between them. There are 12 residues in the CDR3. The CDR3 is CASSAPSRELFF. The CDR3 region has the DNA TGTGCCAGCAGCGCCCCAAGCCGGGAGCTGTTTTTT.

The rearrangement links TRBV7-9 to TRBJ2-7; TRBD2 matches at 9 bases. The CDR3 totals 17 residues. CDR1 and CDR2 from the germline V gene are SEHNR and FQNEAQ (reference sequence). Germline trimming cut 0 bases from V and 3 bases from J; bases unmatched to any gene: 9. DNA of the CDR3: TGTGCCAGCAGCTTAGCGCCTAGCGGGGCTACCTTCTACGAGCAGTACTTC. Translating it yields CASSLAPSGATFYEQYF.

The chain links TRBV5-6 to TRBJ2-7; D might be TRBD1 (6 bases). Germline V gene data show CDR1 as SGHDT and CDR2 as YYEEEE. With 4 bases removed from V and 2 bases from J, the gap between germline ends came to 13 bases. CDR3 length: 14 amino acids. The CDR3 loop reads CASSLGEGAYEQYF. In nucleotides, the CDR3 is TGTGCCAGCAGCCTCGGCGAGGGGGCCTACGAGCAGTACTTC.

The chain employs TRBV10-3 and TRBJ2-2; TRBD1 or TRBD2 may be the D gene (6 bases each). The germline gives CDR1 ENHRY, CDR2 SYGVKD. Trimming stripped 6 bases from V and 6 bases from J, with 17 bases between. This CDR3 has 15 residues. The chain's CDR3 is CAIRSPGGASGELFF. The CDR3 nucleotides read TGTGCCATCAGGAGCCCCGGGGGCGCGTCCGGGGAGCTGTTTTTT.

This chain joins TRBV28 and TRBJ1-5; D possibly corresponds to TRBD1 (6 bases). The CDR3 runs to 14 residues. The germline V and J ends were trimmed by 1 base and 7 bases, with 11 bases remaining between them. The V gene's germline CDR1 is MDHEN and CDR2 SYDVKM. CDR3 region: CASSLLTGTQPQHF. As DNA, the CDR3 is TGTGCCAGCAGTTTATTAACAGGGACCCAGCCCCAGCATTTT. Filled out from reference TRBV28 and TRBJ1-5, the complete variable domain reads DVKVTQSSRYLVKRTGEKVFLECVQDMDHENMFWYRQDPGLGLRLIYFSYDVKMKEKGDIPEGYSVSREKKERFSLILESASTNQTSMYLCASSLLTGTQPQHFGDGTRLSIL.

The DNA of the CDR3 is TGTGCCAGCAGCTTGGTGGCAGGTGGGACGTCACCCCTCCACTTT. Residues: CASSLVAGGTSPLHF. The J gene is TRBJ1-6, the V gene TRBV5-6, with TRBD1 as a possible D gene (5 bases). The ends were cut back, 0 bases at V and 10 bases at J, with 14 bases in the middle. The CDR3 contains 15 residues. The germline gives CDR1 SGHDT, CDR2 YYEEEE.

The chain joins TRBV4-2 to TRBJ2-5; weak D call: TRBD1 (5 bases). The V gene lost 0 bases and the J gene lost 1 base, with 12 bases spanning the gap. The CDR3 is 16 amino acids. Germline assignment: CDR1 LGHNA and CDR2 YNFKEQ. CDR3 in amino acids: CASSQEQASVQETQYF. The CDR3 bases are TGTGCCAGCAGCCAAGAACAGGCTTCAGTCCAAGAGACCCAGTACTTC.

The genes are TRBV7-2 and TRBJ2-5; D possibly corresponds to TRBD1 (5 bases). Germline assignment: CDR1 SGHTA and CDR2 FQGNSA. V was trimmed by 2 bases and J by 5 bases, leaving 15 bases between them. The CDR3 length is 15 residues. The CDR3 sequence is CASSLMRSGWETQYF. The CDR3 nucleotides read TGTGCCAGCAGCTTAATGCGGTCAGGGTGGGAGACCCAGTACTTC.

CDR3 bases: TGTGCCAGCAGCCCAATTCAGGGGGGGCAGTTCTTC. It yields the protein CASSPIQGGQFF. The V and J genes are TRBV9 and TRBJ2-1, with D tentatively TRBD1 (7 bases). The germline V and J ends were trimmed by 4 bases and 12 bases, with 14 bases remaining between them. From germline, CDR1 is SGDLS and CDR2 YYNGEE. This CDR3 spans 12 amino acids.